The present T cell receptor beta chain was sequenced within a study of CD8 T cell repertoires and HIV-1 epitope variants. The data were produced by immunoSEQ multiplex PCR, yet TCRdb's version contains in-frame clones alone and is incomplete. The repertoire holds 2,700 or so clones, with approximately 66% as singletons. The sample holds one count of this clone. The antigen remains unidentified. Trimming removed 5 bases from V and 6 bases from J, with 14 bases in between. This CDR3 is built from 14 residues. Germline CDR1 and CDR2: SGHTA and FQGNSA. The chain employs TRBV7-2 and TRBJ2-1, with a possible D match to TRBD2 (5 bases). This clonotype was sampled from a male donor with HIV. Sample: cultured CD8+ T cells derived from PBMCs. The CDR3 sequence is CASSTVRETNEQFF. In DNA, the CDR3 is TGTGCCAGCAGCACTGTTCGGGAAACCAATGAGCAGTTCTTC.